A single sample gave rise to the 28 T cell receptor beta chains below, sequenced in a study of immune characterization of retroperitoneal liposarcoma. TCRdb reanalysed the PCR reads using MiXCR and keeps one entry per CDR3 protein. Here the sample spans 2,500 or so distinct CDR3 sequences, about 39% being singletons. Sequencing was carried out using tumor tissue. The receptors here all came from a male donor with retroperitoneal liposarcoma.

The rearrangement joins TRBV6-1 to TRBJ1-5; perhaps TRBD1 as D (6 bases). This CDR3 has 16 residues. CDR1 is MNHNS, CDR2 SASEGT, per germline. The V gene lost 5 bases and the J gene lost 0 bases, with 14 bases spanning the gap. The CDR3 here is CASSRPRGYSNQPQHF. The DNA of the CDR3 is TGTGCCAGCAGTCGACCTAGGGGGTATAGCAATCAGCCCCAGCATTTT.

A few counts support this clonotype. This chain connects TRBV27 to TRBJ1-5; tentative D call: TRBD1 (5 bases). CDR1 MNHEY and CDR2 SMNVEV come from the germline V gene (reference sequence). Trimming removed 0 bases from V and 5 bases from J, with 11 bases in between. The CDR3 length is 15 residues. The CDR3 spells CASSLSAGRHQPQHF. In DNA form, the CDR3 reads TGTGCCAGCAGTTTATCCGCAGGGCGACATCAGCCCCAGCATTTT.

This chain connects TRBV11-1 to TRBJ2-3; 7 nucleotides line up with TRBD2. Matching the DNA end better, TRBJ2-1 makes the J call doubtful. The CDR3 is made up of 15 amino acids. Germline-derived CDR1 and CDR2 are SGHAT and FQDESV (reference sequence). The CDR3 protein is CASSLASSGLFGQFF. CDR3 nucleotide sequence: TGTGCCAGCAGCTTAGCGAGTAGCGGGCTTTTCGGGCAGTTCTTC.

The V gene is TRBV6-1, the J gene TRBJ2-1; D remains unclear. The J call may not be correct, given that the DNA end is closer to TRBJ2-7. Germline V lookup: CDR1 MNHNS, CDR2 SASEGT. The CDR3 sequence is 11 residues long. The CDR3 spells CASTRDNEQYF. CDR3 DNA: TGTGCCAGCACGCGTGACAATGAGCAGTACTTC.

This chain uses TRBV6-5 with TRBJ2-1; TRBD2 matches at 8 bases. The CDR3 consists of 19 residues. Germline lookup yields CDR1 MNHEY and CDR2 SVGAGI. V lost 2 bases, J lost 3 bases, and 15 bases stayed unmatched. The CDR3 DNA sequence: TGTGCCAGCAGTTACAGAACCTTAGCGGGAACGGAAGACTACAATGAGCAGTTCTTC. It yields the protein CASSYRTLAGTEDYNEQFF.

By share of the sample, this clonotype is medium-sized (0.01 to 0.1%). The chain has TRBV11-2 and TRBJ2-5; TRBD2 aligns across 8 bases. CDR3 length equals 14 residues. V lost 5 bases to trimming and J lost 11 bases; unmatched junction nucleotides: 13. Germline V CDR1 and CDR2: SGHAT, FQNNGV. The CDR3 nucleotides are TGTGCCAGCAGCCCCCCGACAGCCAAGCGGGAGCAGTACTTC. Protein: CASSPPTAKREQYF.

The chain has TRBV6-1 and TRBJ2-7; D remains ambiguous. Trimming pared 1 base from V and 4 bases from J, leaving 8 bases between. This CDR3 comprises 13 residues. The V gene's germline CDR1 is MNHNS and CDR2 SASEGT. The CDR3 spells CASSEGGRYEQYF. Here the CDR3 DNA reads TGTGCCAGCAGTGAAGGTGGCAGGTACGAGCAGTACTTC.

The chain has TRBV6-1 and TRBJ2-5; TRBD2 might be the D (6 bases). CDR3 size: 13 residues. From germline, CDR1 is MNHNS and CDR2 SASEGT. The V end lost 4 bases, the J end lost 7 bases, and 13 bases lay between the germline ends. The CDR3, as DNA: TGTGCCAGCAGTGCTCTGGGCGGGGTGACCCAGTACTTC. Translating gives CASSALGGVTQYF.

The chain recombines TRBV6-6 with TRBJ2-1; TRBD2 agrees at 7 bases. The CDR3 is made up of 14 amino acids. CDR1 and CDR2 from the germline V gene are MNHNY and SVGAGI (reference sequence). Trimming removed 4 bases from V and 10 bases from J; junction bases left unmatched: 10. CDR3 nucleotides: TGTGCCAGCAGTTTGGTAACGGGGGGTTACGAGCAGTTCTTC. Amino acids: CASSLVTGGYEQFF.

By sample fraction, this clonotype is medium-sized. This rearrangement joins TRBV6-6 to TRBJ2-1; tentatively, D is TRBD2 (6 bases). V shed 7 bases and J shed 0 bases, with 13 bases lying between them. CDR3 length: 15 amino acids. The V gene's germline CDR1 is MNHNY and CDR2 SVGAGI (reference sequence). CDR3 sequence: CASTPGLSSYNEQFF. In DNA form, the CDR3 reads TGTGCCAGCACCCCGGGACTTAGCTCCTACAATGAGCAGTTCTTC.

The chain is built from TRBV7-2 and TRBJ2-5, with a tentative D call TRBD2 (5 bases). The J call may be incorrect, as the DNA end agrees better with TRBJ2-7. CDR3 length: 14 amino acids. Germline CDR1 SGHTA, CDR2 FQGNSA. The CDR3 region is CASSLGAGNYEQYF. Here the CDR3 DNA reads TGTGCCAGCAGCTTAGGGGCCGGGAACTACGAGCAGTACTTC.

This chain joins TRBV12-3 or TRBV12-4 and TRBJ2-5, with 7 nucleotides matching TRBD1. This CDR3 contains 14 residues. Losses at the gene ends were 6 bases for V and 4 bases for J; bases not matched to a gene: 8. CDR3 amino acids: CASSYGTERETQYF. The CDR3 nucleotides are TGTGCCAGCAGCTATGGGACAGAGAGAGAGACCCAGTACTTC.

This clonotype was seen only a few times. This chain uses TRBV27 with TRBJ2-1; 15 nucleotides agree with TRBD2. Germline V CDR1 and CDR2: MNHEY, SMNVEV (reference sequence). CDR3 length equals 18 residues. The junction had 5 bases not matched to a gene; V was cut back by 5 bases and J by 0 bases. This CDR3 reads CASSLGTSGRTSYNEQFF. CDR3 bases: TGTGCCAGCAGTCTTGGGACTAGCGGGAGGACCTCCTACAATGAGCAGTTCTTC.

The chain is built from TRBV27 and TRBJ2-1, with D possibly TRBD2 on 6 matching bases. Trimming shortened V by 2 bases and J by 5 bases, and 13 bases separated the two germline ends. In germline, CDR1 is MNHEY, CDR2 SMNVEV (reference sequence). This CDR3 region has 15 residues. CDR3 loop: CASSLRGGVHNEQFF. The CDR3 nucleotides are TGTGCCAGCAGTTTAAGGGGCGGGGTGCACAATGAGCAGTTCTTC.

By its share, this clonotype is medium-sized. The chain joins TRBV5-6 to TRBJ2-1, with D possibly being TRBD2 (6 bases). Trimming took 2 bases from V and 0 from J, leaving 15 bases between them. Per germline, CDR1 SGHDT and CDR2 YYEEEE. The length of the CDR3 is 17 residues. The CDR3 loop reads CASSFIGGLSSYNEQFF. CDR3 nucleotide sequence: TGTGCCAGCAGCTTCATTGGAGGGCTGAGCTCCTACAATGAGCAGTTCTTC.

This clonotype is medium-sized within its sample. Germline is not matched at one junction end, which may reflect a read error. J is TRBJ2-5 and V is TRBV6-5; D remains ambiguous. Looked up from germline, CDR1 is MNHEY and CDR2 is SVGAGI. This CDR3 spans 13 amino acids. The CDR3 loop is CASSNSNWETQYF. CDR3 bases: TGTGCCAGCAGTAACTCAAACTGGGAGACCCAGTACTTC.

V and J are TRBV7-2 and TRBJ2-1, with no clear D. Germline V CDR1 and CDR2: SGHTA, FQGNSA. The CDR3 runs to 11 residues. The ends were cut back, 6 bases at V and 10 bases at J, with 10 bases in the middle. The CDR3 protein is CASRRAYEQFF. As DNA, the CDR3 is TGTGCCAGCAGGCGAGCCTACGAGCAGTTCTTC.

This clonotype has just a few counts. The chain couples TRBV12-3 or TRBV12-4 to TRBJ1-1, with D unresolved. V lost 7 bases and J lost 4, with 13 bases in between. The CDR3 runs 13 residues. CDR3 sequence (DNA): TGTGCCAGCACCTCCGTGACGCGCACTGAAGCTTTCTTT. It encodes CASTSVTRTEAFF.

This clonotype has a handful of counts. This sequence joins TRBV6-1 and TRBJ1-5; D is unresolved. The CDR3 consists of 15 residues. V was clipped by 5 bases and J by 4 bases, with 15 bases between them. In germline, CDR1 is MNHNS, CDR2 SASEGT. CDR3 sequence reads: CASSPTLGRNQPQHF. DNA for the CDR3: TGTGCCAGCAGTCCCACGCTGGGCCGAAATCAGCCCCAGCATTTT.

This clonotype is deemed medium-sized. With a much larger clone just one base away, this may be a read error. The chain couples TRBV6-6 to TRBJ2-5; D not certain. The end of the DNA is better explained by TRBJ2-1, so the J call may be wrong. CDR1 is MNHNY and CDR2 is SVGAGI in the germline V gene (reference sequence). CDR3 size: 13 residues. The CDR3 DNA is TGTGCCAGCAGTTACTCGGCCCAAGAGACCCAGTTCTTC. Amino acids: CASSYSAQETQFF.

The gene calls are TRBV7-2 and TRBJ1-4; TRBD1 is a possible D gene (6 bases). The CDR3 is 16 residues long. Germline V gene lookup returns CDR1 SGHTA and CDR2 FQGNSA. Trimming stripped 2 bases from V and 2 bases from J, with 12 bases between. CDR3 DNA: TGTGCCAGCAGCTTATTCCCGGGGGCTACTAATGAAAAACTGTTTTTT. Protein: CASSLFPGATNEKLFF. Together with reference TRBV7-2 and TRBJ1-4, the CDR3 gives the full variable domain: GAGVSQSPSNKVTEKGKDVELRCDPISGHTALYWYRQSLGQGLEFLIYFQGNSAPDKSGLPSDRFSAERTGGSVSTLTIQRTQQEDSAVYLCASSLFPGATNEKLFFGSGTQLSVL.

On this clonotype itself: The CDR3 end shows no conserved phenylalanine or tryptophan, and so a read error is likely. It is unclear where the CDR3 begins or ends on the DNA, so no DNA is shown, and the CDR3 is as TCRdb lists it. The chain has TRBV24-1 and TRBJ2-6; TRBD2, the table's D call, was not compared with the DNA. The CDR3 is 8 residues long, ends included. The V gene's germline CDR1 is KGHDR and CDR2 SFDVKD. CDR3 in amino acids: CATSDFRA.

Regarding this clonotype: This CDR3 is missing its conserved last phenylalanine or tryptophan, likely due to a read error. This chain connects TRBV7-2 to TRBJ2-4; D is unclear. The germline V gene encodes CDR1 SGHTA and CDR2 FQGNSA. CDR3 length: 14 residues. V was cut by 6 bases and J by 2 bases, with 11 bases left in between. CDR3 in DNA: TGTGCCAGCAGGAGTTCTAATTCCAAAAACATTCAGTACGTC. Its translation: CASRSSNSKNIQYV.

The count of this clonotype is one. V is TRBV11-2 and J is TRBJ2-1, with 7 bases fitting TRBD2. This CDR3 has 16 amino acids. The V and J ends lost 5 bases and 3 bases, in that order; junction bases with no gene match: 10. Germline assignment: CDR1 SGHAT and CDR2 FQNNGV. DNA of the CDR3: TGTGCCAGCAGCCGGGTGGATAGCGGGCTCTACAATGAGCAGTTCTTC. This codes for CASSRVDSGLYNEQFF. Full variable domain (rest looked up from reference TRBV11-2 and TRBJ2-1): EAGVAQSPRYKIIEKRQSVAFWCNPISGHATLYWYQQILGQGPKLLIQFQNNGVVDDSQLPKDRFSAERLKGVDSTLKIQPAKLEDSAVYLCASSRVDSGLYNEQFFGPGTRLTVL.

The rearrangement links TRBV6-1 to TRBJ2-1, with D possibly called TRBD1 or TRBD2 (6 bases each). There are 15 residues in the CDR3. V was clipped by 2 bases and J by 6 bases, with 14 bases between them. CDR1 and CDR2 (germline): MNHNS, SASEGT. The CDR3 spells CASSEPHGGSNEQFF. CDR3 nucleotide sequence: TGTGCCAGCAGTGAACCCCACGGGGGCTCCAATGAGCAGTTCTTC.

This clonotype was seen a single time. The gene calls are TRBV6-6 and TRBJ1-1, with a possible D match to TRBD1 (6 bases). Germline-derived CDR1 and CDR2 are MNHNY and SVGAGI (reference sequence). Trimming took off 3 bases at V and 6 bases at J, with 14 bases between the two ends. This CDR3 region has 14 residues. This CDR3 is CASSYGPGAAEAFF. The DNA of the CDR3 is TGTGCCAGCAGTTATGGCCCAGGGGCTGCTGAAGCTTTCTTT.

This clonotype qualifies as medium-sized. The J gene is TRBJ1-6, the V gene TRBV27; 7 positions agree with TRBD1. Germline-derived CDR1 and CDR2 are MNHEY and SMNVEV (reference sequence). V lost 3 bases and J lost 9; bases outside the gene matches: 8. The CDR3 length is 15 residues. The DNA of the CDR3 is TGTGCCAGCAGTTTTTCGGCAGGGGGTAGTTCACCCCTCCACTTT. It specifies CASSFSAGGSSPLHF.

The CDR3 region is CASSIGPGVNIQYF. The CDR3 DNA reads as TGTGCCAGTAGTATAGGTCCAGGGGTGAACATTCAGTACTTC. This rearrangement joins TRBV19 to TRBJ2-4; perhaps TRBD1 as D (6 bases). CDR3 length: 14 residues. CDR1 and CDR2 (germline): LNHDA, SQIVND (reference sequence). Trimming took 1 base from V and 7 from J, leaving 11 bases between them.